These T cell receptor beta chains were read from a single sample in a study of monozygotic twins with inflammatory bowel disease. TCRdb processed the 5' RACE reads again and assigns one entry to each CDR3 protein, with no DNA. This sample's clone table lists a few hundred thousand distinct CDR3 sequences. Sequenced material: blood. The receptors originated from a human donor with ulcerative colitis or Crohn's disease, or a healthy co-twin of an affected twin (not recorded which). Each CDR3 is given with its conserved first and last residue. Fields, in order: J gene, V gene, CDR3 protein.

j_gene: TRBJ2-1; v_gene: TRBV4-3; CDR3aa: CASSQGDRAYNEQFF
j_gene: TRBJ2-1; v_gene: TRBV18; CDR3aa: CASSPVNGGARNEQFF
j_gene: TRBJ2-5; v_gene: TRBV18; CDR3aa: CASSPPMSGGSQETQYF
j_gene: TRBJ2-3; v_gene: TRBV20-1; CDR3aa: CSAEPLAGSTDTQYF
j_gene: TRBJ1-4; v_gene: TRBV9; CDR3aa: CASSVLEGGNEKLFF
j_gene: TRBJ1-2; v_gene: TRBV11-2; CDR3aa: CASSLTGAPYGYTF
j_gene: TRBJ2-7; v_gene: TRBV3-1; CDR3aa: CASSHTQYEQYF
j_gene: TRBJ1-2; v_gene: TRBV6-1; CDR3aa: CASTKGTSNYGYTF
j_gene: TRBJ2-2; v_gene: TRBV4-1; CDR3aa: CASSLLDRGATGELFF
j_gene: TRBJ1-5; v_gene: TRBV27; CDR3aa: CASSLDRGLQPQHF
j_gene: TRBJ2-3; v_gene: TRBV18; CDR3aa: CASSPQGTGSADTQYF
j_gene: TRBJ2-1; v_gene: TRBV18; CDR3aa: CASSPPGQGYNEQFF
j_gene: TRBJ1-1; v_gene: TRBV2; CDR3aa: CASSDRQGNTEAFF
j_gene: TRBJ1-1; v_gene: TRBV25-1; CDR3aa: CASSDGVKDTEAFF
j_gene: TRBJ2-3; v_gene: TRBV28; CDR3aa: CASSFPGTSGTDTQYF
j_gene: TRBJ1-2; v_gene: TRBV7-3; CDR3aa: CASSLRGRGDYGYTF
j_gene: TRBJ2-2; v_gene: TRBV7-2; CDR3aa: CASSLTGGADTGELFF
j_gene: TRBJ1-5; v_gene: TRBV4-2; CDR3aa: CASSQDNFSGTVGQPQHF
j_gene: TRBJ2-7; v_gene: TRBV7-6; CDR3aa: CASSLSPIYEQYF
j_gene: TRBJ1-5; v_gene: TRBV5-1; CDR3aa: CASSLDEWGDQPQHF
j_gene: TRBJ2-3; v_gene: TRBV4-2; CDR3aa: CASSGRTGSTDTQYF
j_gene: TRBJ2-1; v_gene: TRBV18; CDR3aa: CASSKGNNEQFF
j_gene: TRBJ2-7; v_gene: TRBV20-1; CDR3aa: CSAQQGEIAGEQYF
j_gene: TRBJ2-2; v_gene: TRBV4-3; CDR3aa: CASSQETGAGVTGELFF
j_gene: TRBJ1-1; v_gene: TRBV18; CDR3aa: CASSPPTGGMNTEAFF
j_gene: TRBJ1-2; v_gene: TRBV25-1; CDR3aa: CASSEPQGPGYGYTF
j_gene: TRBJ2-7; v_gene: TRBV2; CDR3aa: CASLLGQGNYEQYF
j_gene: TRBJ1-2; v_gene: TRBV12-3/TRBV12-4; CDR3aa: CASRGDRGVGGYTF